The subject of this entry is one T cell receptor (beta chain). This record comes from a study of T cells in Graves' hyperthyroidism and ophthalmopathy. There are 14 residues in the CDR3. Trimming took 1 base from V and 6 from J, leaving 10 bases between them. The V gene's germline CDR1 is MDHEN and CDR2 SYDVKM. It was RNA transcripts that yielded the amplified TCR beta CDR3 regions. The TCR CDR3 was amplified in a first-round RT-PCR using the HTBI primer set. Each CDR3 protein is one row after TCRdb ran MiXCR on the multiplex PCR reads. The sample holds about 340,000 distinct CDR3 sequences, 21% seen once. Orbital computed tomography, thyroid ultrasound, serum thyroxine and TRAb, and clinical symptoms together informed the diagnoses.

The gene calls are TRBV28 and TRBJ1-5; tentatively, D is TRBD1 (6 bases). The TCR sequence derives from a woman aged 45 to 65 with Graves' hyperthyroidism. The sample taken for sequencing was blood. CDR3 amino acids: CASSLSGAFQPQHF. As DNA, the CDR3 is TGTGCCAGCAGTTTATCGGGGGCGTTTCAGCCCCAGCATTTT.